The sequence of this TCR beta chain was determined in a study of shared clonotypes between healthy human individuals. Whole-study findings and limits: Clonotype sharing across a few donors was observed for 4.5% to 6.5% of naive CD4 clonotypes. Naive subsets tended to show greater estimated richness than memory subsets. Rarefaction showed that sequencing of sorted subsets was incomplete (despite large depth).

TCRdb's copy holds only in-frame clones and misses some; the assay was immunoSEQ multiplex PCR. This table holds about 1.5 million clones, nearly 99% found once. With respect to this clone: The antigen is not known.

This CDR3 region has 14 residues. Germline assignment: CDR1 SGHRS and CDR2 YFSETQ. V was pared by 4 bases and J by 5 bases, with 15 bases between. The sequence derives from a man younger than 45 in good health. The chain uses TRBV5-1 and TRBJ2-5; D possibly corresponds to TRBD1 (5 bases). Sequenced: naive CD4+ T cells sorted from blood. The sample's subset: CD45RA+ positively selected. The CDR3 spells CASSPRRGGETQYF. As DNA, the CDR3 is TGCGCCAGCAGCCCTAGAAGGGGTGGGGAGACCCAGTACTTC.